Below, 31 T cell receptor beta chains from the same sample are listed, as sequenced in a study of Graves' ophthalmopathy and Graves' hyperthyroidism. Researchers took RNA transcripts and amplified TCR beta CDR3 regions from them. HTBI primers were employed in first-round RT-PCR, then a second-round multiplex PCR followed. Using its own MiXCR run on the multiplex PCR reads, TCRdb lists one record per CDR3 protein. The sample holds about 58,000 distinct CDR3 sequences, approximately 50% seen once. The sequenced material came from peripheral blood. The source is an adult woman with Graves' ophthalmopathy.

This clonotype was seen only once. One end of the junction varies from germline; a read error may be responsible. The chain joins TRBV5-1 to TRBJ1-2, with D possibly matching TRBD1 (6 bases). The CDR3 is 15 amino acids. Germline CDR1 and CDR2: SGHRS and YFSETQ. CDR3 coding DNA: TGCGCCAGCGGCTTGGGGGACAACTCTAACTATGGCTACACCTTC. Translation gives CASGLGDNSNYGYTF.

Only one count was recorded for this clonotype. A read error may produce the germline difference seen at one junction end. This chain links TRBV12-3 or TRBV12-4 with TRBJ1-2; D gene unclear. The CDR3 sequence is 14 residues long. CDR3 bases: TGTGCCAGCAGTTTGGTGGGGTCAGGCCATGGCTACATCTTC. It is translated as CASSLVGSGHGYIF.

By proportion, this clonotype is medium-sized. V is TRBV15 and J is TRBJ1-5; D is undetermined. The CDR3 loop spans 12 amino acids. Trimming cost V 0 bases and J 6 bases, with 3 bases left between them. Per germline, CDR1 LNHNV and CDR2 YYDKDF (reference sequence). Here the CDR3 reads CATSRDGQPQHF. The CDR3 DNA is TGTGCCACCAGCAGAGATGGTCAGCCCCAGCATTTT.

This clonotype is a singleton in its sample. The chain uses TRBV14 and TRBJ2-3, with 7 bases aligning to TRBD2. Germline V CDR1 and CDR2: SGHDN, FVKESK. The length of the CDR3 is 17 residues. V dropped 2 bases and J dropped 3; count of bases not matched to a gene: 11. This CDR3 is CASSQRSSGRRTDTQYF. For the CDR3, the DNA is TGTGCCAGCAGCCAACGTAGTAGCGGGCGGAGGACAGATACGCAGTATTTT.

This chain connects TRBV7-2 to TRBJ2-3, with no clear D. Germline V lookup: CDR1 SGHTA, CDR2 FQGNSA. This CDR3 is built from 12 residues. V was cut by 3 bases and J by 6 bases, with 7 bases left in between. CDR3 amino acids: CASSFRADTQYF. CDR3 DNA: TGTGCCAGCAGCTTCCGCGCGGATACGCAGTATTTT.

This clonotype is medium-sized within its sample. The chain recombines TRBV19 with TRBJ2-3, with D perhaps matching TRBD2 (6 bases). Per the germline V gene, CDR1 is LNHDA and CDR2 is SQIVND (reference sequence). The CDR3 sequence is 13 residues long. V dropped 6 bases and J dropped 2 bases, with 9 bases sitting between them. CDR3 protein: CASRAGTTDTQYF. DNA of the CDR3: TGTGCCAGTAGGGCGGGGACCACAGATACGCAGTATTTT.

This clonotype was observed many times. For the CDR3, the DNA is TGTGCCAGCAGCTTAGCCCCTTCGAGCTCCTACGAGCAGTACTTC. This codes for CASSLAPSSSYEQYF. The chain is built from TRBV7-2 and TRBJ2-7; the D is unclear. The CDR3 consists of 15 residues. CDR1 is SGHTA and CDR2 is FQGNSA in the germline V gene. Trimming took off 0 bases at V and 0 bases at J, with 9 bases between the two ends.

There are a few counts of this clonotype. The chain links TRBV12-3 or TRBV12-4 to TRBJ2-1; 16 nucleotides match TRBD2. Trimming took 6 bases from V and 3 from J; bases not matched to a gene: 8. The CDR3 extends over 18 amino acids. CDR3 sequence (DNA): TGTGCCAGCAGCCCGGGACTAGCGGGAGGGGGGGGCTACAATGAGCAGTTCTTC. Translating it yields CASSPGLAGGGGYNEQFF.

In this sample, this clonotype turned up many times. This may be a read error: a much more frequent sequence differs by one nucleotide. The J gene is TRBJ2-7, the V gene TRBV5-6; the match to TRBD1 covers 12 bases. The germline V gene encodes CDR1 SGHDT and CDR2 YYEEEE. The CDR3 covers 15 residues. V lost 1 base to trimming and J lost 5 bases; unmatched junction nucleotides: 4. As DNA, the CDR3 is TGTGCCAGCAGCTTGAAGGGACAGGGGGCCAACGAGCAGTACTTC. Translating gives CASSLKGQGANEQYF.

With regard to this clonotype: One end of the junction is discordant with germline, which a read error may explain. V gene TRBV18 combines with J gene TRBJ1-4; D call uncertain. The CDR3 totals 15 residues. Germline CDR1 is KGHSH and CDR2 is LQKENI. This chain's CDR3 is CASSPTAATNEKLSF. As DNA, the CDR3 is TGTGCCAGCTCACCAACAGCAGCGACTAATGAAAAACTGTCTTTT. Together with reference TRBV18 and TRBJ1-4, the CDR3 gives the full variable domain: NAGVMQNPRHLVRRRGQEARLRCSPMKGHSHVYWYRQLPEEGLKFMVYLQKENIIDESGMPKERFSAEFPKEGPSILRIQQVVRGDSAAYFCASSPTAATNEKLSFGSGTQLSVL.

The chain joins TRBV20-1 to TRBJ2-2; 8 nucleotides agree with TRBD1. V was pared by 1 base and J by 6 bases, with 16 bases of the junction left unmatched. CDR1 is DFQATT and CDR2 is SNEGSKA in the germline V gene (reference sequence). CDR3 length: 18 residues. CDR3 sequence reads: CSARALSGQGARAGELFF. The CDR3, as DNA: TGCAGTGCTAGAGCCCTGTCGGGGCAGGGGGCTAGGGCCGGGGAGCTGTTTTTT.

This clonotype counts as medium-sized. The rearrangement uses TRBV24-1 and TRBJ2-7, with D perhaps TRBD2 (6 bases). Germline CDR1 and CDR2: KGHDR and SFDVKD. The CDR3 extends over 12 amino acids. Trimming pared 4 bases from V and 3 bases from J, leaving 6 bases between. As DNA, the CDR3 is TGTGCCACCAGTGACGGGAGCTACGAGCAGTACTTC. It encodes CATSDGSYEQYF.

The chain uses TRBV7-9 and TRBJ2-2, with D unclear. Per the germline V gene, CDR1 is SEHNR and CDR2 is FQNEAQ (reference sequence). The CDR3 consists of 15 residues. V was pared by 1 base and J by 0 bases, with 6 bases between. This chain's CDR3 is CASSLGGSNTGELFF. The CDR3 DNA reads TGTGCCAGCAGCTTAGGGGGATCGAACACCGGGGAGCTGTTTTTT.

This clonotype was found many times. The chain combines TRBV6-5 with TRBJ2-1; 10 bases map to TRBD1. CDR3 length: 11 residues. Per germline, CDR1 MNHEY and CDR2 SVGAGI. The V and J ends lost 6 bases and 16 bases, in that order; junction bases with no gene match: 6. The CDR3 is CASRGQGPNFF. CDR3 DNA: TGTGCCAGCAGGGGACAGGGGCCCAACTTCTTC.

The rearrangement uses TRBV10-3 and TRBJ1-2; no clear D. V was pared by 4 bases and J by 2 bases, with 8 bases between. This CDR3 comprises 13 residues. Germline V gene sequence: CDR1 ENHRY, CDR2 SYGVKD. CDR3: CAISGTDNYGYTF. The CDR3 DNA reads TGTGCCATCAGTGGGACCGACAACTATGGCTACACCTTC.

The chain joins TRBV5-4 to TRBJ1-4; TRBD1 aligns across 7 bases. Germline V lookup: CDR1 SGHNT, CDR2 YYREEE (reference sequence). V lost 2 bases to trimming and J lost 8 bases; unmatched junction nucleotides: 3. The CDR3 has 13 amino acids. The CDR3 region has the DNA TGTGCCAGCAGCTTTTTGGGACAGGAAAAACTGTTTTTT. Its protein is CASSFLGQEKLFF. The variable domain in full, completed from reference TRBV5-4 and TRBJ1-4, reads ETGVTQSPTHLIKTRGQQVTLRCSSQSGHNTVSWYQQALGQGPQFIFQYYREEENGRGNFPPRFSGLQFPNYSSELNVNALELDDSALYLCASSFLGQEKLFFGSGTQLSVL.

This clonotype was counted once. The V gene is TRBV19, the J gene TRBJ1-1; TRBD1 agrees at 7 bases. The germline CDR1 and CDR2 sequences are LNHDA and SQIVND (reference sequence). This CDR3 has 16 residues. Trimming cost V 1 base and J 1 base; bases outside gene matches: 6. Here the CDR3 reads CASSIGVNRGNTEAFF. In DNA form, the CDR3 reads TGTGCCAGTAGTATAGGGGTCAACAGGGGGAACACTGAAGCTTTCTTT.

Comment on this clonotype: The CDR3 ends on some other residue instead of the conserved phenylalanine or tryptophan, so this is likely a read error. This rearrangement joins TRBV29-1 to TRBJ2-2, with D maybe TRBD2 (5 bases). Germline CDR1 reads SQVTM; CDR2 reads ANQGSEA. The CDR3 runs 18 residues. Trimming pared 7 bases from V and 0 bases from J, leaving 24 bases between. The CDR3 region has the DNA TGCAGCGCGGGCCTTTTTGCCAGCGAGGGAGCGAACACCGGGGAGCTGTTTCTT. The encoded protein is CSAGLFASEGANTGELFL.

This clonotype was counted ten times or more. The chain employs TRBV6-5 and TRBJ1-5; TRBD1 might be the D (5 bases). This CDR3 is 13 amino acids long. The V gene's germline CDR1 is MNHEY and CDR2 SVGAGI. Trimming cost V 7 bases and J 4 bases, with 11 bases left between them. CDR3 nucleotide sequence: TGTGCCAGCAAGCAGGGTGGAAATCAGCCCCAGCATTTT. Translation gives CASKQGGNQPQHF.

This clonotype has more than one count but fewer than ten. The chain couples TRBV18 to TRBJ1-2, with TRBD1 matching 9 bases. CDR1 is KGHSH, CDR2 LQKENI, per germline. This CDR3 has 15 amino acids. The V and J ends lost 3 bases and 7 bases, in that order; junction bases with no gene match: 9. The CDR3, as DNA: TGTGCCAGCTCACCGTCCCGGGACAGGGTCCCTGGCTACACCTTC. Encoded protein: CASSPSRDRVPGYTF. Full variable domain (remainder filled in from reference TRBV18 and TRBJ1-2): NAGVMQNPRHLVRRRGQEARLRCSPMKGHSHVYWYRQLPEEGLKFMVYLQKENIIDESGMPKERFSAEFPKEGPSILRIQQVVRGDSAAYFCASSPSRDRVPGYTFGSGTRLTVV.

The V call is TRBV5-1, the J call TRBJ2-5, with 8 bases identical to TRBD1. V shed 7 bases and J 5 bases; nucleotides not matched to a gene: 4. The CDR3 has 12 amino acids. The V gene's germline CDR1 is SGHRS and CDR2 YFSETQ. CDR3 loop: CASARDRETQYF. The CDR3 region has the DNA TGCGCCAGCGCCCGGGACAGGGAGACCCAGTACTTC.

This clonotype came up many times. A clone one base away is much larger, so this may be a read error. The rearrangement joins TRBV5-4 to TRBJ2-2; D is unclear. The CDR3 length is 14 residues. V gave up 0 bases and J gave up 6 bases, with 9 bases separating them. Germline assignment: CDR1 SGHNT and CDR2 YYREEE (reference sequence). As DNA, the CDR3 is TGTGCCAGCAGCTTGGGATTTTCCGCCGGGGAGCTGTTTTTT. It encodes CASSLGFSAGELFF. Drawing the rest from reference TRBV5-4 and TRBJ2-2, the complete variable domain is ETGVTQSPTHLIKTRGQQVTLRCSSQSGHNTVSWYQQALGQGPQFIFQYYREEENGRGNFPPRFSGLQFPNYSSELNVNALELDDSALYLCASSLGFSAGELFFGEGSRLTVL.

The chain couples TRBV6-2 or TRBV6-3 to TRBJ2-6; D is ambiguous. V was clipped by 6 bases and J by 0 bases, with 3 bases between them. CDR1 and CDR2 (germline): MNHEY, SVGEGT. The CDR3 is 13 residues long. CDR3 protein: CASRLSGANVLTF. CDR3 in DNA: TGTGCCAGCAGACTCTCTGGGGCCAACGTCCTGACTTTC.

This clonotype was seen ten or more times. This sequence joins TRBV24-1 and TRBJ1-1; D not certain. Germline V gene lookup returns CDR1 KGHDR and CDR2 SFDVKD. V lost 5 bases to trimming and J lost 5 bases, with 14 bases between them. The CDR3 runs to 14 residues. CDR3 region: CATSGRGQRTEAFF. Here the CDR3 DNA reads TGTGCCACCAGTGGCCGGGGTCAGAGGACTGAAGCTTTCTTT.

The CDR3 loop is CSARPPTSGRNQETQYF. The CDR3 DNA follows: TGCAGTGCTAGACCGCCGACTAGCGGGAGGAATCAAGAGACCCAGTACTTC. This chain joins TRBV20-1 and TRBJ2-5, with 13 positions matching TRBD2. V gave up 2 bases and J gave up 2 bases; unmatched junction bases: 8. CDR1 and CDR2 from the germline V gene are DFQATT and SNEGSKA (reference sequence). CDR3 length: 17 residues.

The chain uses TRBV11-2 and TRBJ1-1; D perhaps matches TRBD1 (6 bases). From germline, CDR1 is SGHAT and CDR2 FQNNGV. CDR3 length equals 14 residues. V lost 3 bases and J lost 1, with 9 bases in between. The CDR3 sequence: CASSLWGQNTEAFF. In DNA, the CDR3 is TGTGCCAGCAGCTTGTGGGGACAGAACACTGAAGCTTTCTTT.

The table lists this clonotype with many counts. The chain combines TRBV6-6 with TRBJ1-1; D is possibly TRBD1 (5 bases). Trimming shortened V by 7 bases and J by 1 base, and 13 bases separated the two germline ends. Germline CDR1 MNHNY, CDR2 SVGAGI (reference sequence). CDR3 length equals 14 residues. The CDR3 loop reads CASISGGPNTEAFF. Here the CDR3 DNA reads TGTGCCAGCATCTCTGGGGGACCGAACACTGAAGCTTTCTTT.

CDR3 DNA sequence: TGTGCCACCAGCAGTTACGGCGAAACCTACGAGCAGTACTTC. Encoded protein: CATSSYGETYEQYF. This rearrangement joins TRBV15 to TRBJ2-7, with unresolved D. The CDR3 contains 14 residues. The V end was cut by 3 bases, the J end by 2 bases, with 11 bases between. Germline values: CDR1 LNHNV, CDR2 YYDKDF (reference sequence).

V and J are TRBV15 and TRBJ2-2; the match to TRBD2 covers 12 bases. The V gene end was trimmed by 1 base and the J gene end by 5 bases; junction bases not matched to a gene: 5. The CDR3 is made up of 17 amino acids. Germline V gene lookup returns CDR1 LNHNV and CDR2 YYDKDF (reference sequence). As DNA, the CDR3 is TGTGCCACCAGCAGAGCTCTTGGGACTAGCGGGACCGGGGAGCTGTTTTTT. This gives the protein CATSRALGTSGTGELFF.

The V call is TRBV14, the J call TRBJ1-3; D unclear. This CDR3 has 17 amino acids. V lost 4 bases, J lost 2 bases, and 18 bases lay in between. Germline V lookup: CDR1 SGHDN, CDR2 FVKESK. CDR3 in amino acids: CASSPPGLAGAGNTIYF. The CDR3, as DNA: TGTGCCAGCAGCCCCCCAGGACTAGCGGGAGCTGGAAACACCATATATTTT.

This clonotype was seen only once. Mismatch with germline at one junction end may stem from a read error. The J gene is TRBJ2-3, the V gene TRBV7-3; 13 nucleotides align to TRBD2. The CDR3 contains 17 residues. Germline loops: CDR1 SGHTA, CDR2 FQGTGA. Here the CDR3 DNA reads TGTGCCAGCAGCCCCGGGACTAGCGGGACCGGCACAGATACGCAGTACTTT. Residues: CASSPGTSGTGTDTQYF.